This T cell receptor (beta chain) stems from a study of blood T cell repertoires in COVID-19. Between the trimmed V and J ends, which lost 3 bases and 5 bases, there was a span of 8 bases. The germline gives CDR1 DFQATT, CDR2 SNEGSKA (reference sequence). This CDR3 is built from 13 residues. Sequencing was performed with immunoSEQ multiplex PCR; in TCRdb, only in-frame clones are kept and a portion is missing. The table lists about 300,000 clones, roughly nine tenths of them singletons. The specimen sequenced was peripheral blood. The sequence was collected from a woman in her 30s with COVID-19, enrolled during active disease. The chain joins TRBV20-1 to TRBJ1-6; the D is unclear. The CDR3 DNA follows: TGCAGTGCTAGTCCGGTCGATAATTCACCCCTCCACTTT. Residues: CSASPVDNSPLHF.